This is a list of T cell receptor beta chains from one sample in a study of shared clonotypes between healthy human individuals. Profiling relied on immunoSEQ multiplex PCR, and the TCRdb table lists in-frame clones only, not all of them. The data contain millions of clones, more than 90% of them singletons. Input material: naive CD4+ T cells sorted from blood. These receptor sequences come from a man between 18 and 29 years old in good health. Both conserved end residues are part of each CDR3. D genes are given only for firm matches. Expanded clones are given a class, and other clones once, few, many or no size at all.

D	V	size	J	DNA	CDR3
TRBD1	TRBV9	NA	TRBJ1-2	TGTGCCAGCAGCGTAGCGTCTGGACAGGGCAACTATGGCTACACCTTC	CASSVASGQGNYGYTF
NA	TRBV5-4	NA	TRBJ2-5	TGTGCCAGCAGCTTGGGGGGGCTCCAAGAGACCCAGTACTTC	CASSLGGLQETQYF
TRBD1	TRBV6-1	NA	TRBJ1-5	TGTGCCAGCAGTGAAACCCAGGGGGCAAGGAGCAATCAGCCCCAGCATTTT	CASSETQGARSNQPQHF
NA	TRBV2	NA	TRBJ1-2	TGTGCCAGCAGTCCCGACCCATATGGCTACACCTTC	CASSPDPYGYTF
NA	TRBV7-8	NA	TRBJ2-3	TGTGCCAGCGACGACCTTGGACAGAAAACAGATACGCAGTATTTT	CASDDLGQKTDTQYF
NA	TRBV11-2	NA	TRBJ2-7	TGTGCCAGCAGCTTAGATACGGTGTCCTACGAGCAGTACTTC	CASSLDTVSYEQYF
NA	TRBV6-5	NA	TRBJ1-3	TGTGCCAGCAGTTACGAGATGGGACCTGCTGGAAACACCATATATTTT	CASSYEMGPAGNTIYF
NA	TRBV5-6	once	TRBJ2-5	TGTGCCAGCAGCTTGGTTCAAGAGACCCAGTACTTC	CASSLVQETQYF
NA	TRBV28	NA	TRBJ2-7	TGTGCCAGCAGTTTGGCAGGGAATGTTTACGAGCAGTACTTC	CASSLAGNVYEQYF
TRBD2	TRBV6-1	NA	TRBJ2-1	TGTGCCAGCAGTGAAGCGGATATAGCGGGGGGATACAATGAGCAGTTCTTC	CASSEADIAGGYNEQFF
NA	TRBV6-1	NA	TRBJ2-7	TGTGCCAGCAGGACAGACGAAATTTCTTACGAGCAGTACTTC	CASRTDEISYEQYF
NA	TRBV20-1	once	TRBJ2-7	TGCAGTGCGGGGGAGCCCTACGAGCAGTACTTC	CSAGEPYEQYF
NA	TRBV9	NA	TRBJ2-5	TGTGCCAGCAGCGTAGGGACGGTCGAGACCCAGTACTTC	CASSVGTVETQYF
NA	TRBV18	NA	TRBJ1-2	TGTGCCAGCTCACCGGAGCAGGCCTTTGGGTATGGCTACACCTTC	CASSPEQAFGYGYTF
NA	TRBV7-2	NA	TRBJ1-5	TGTGCCAGCAGCACCGATATTAATCAGCCCCAGCATTTT	CASSTDINQPQHF
NA	TRBV29-1	NA	TRBJ2-3	TGCAGCGGGAGGTTAGGTTTTAGCACAGATACGCAGTATTTT	CSGRLGFSTDTQYF
NA	TRBV6-1	NA	TRBJ2-5	TGTGCCAGCAGTGTCCTCAGTCTCCAAGAGACCCAGTACTTC	CASSVLSLQETQYF
NA	TRBV5-4	NA	TRBJ2-3	TGTGCCAGCAGCCCTGCGACTAATGGGCCGGACGATACGCAGTATTTT	CASSPATNGPDDTQYF
NA	TRBV6-5	once	TRBJ2-1	TGTGCCAGCAGTCGTGGGGGGAAGGACAATGAGCAGTTCTTC	CASSRGGKDNEQFF
NA	TRBV11-2	NA	TRBJ1-1	TGTGCCAGCAGCTTAGACAGGACCATTGAAGCTTTCTTT	CASSLDRTIEAFF
NA	TRBV28	NA	TRBJ2-2	TGTGCCAGCAGTTTACCCCGTTGGGGGGACGACACCGGGGAGCTGTTTTTT	CASSLPRWGDDTGELFF
NA	TRBV2	NA	TRBJ1-2	TGTGCCAGCAGTGATGGGGACACTAACTATGGCTACACCTTC	CASSDGDTNYGYTF
NA	TRBV18	NA	TRBJ1-1	TGTGCCAGCTCACCAAACAGCCTGAACACTGAAGCTTTCTTT	CASSPNSLNTEAFF
NA	TRBV10-3	NA	TRBJ1-1	TGTGCCATCAGTGAAGGGCAGGGCGGTGTGATGAACACTGAAGCTTTCTTT	CAISEGQGGVMNTEAFF
NA	TRBV5-6	NA	TRBJ1-6	TGTGCCAGCAGTCAGGCGCGGGGGCATGGGGATTCACCCCTCCACTTT	CASSQARGHGDSPLHF
NA	TRBV29-1	NA	TRBJ1-1	TGCAGCGTCCCATCTCAACTCGGAGACAGGAACACTGAAGCTTTCTTT	CSVPSQLGDRNTEAFF
NA	TRBV7-2	NA	TRBJ2-7	TGTGCCAGCAGCTTACGCCCCAGGGCCTCTGGGGAGCAGTACTTC	CASSLRPRASGEQYF
TRBD1	TRBV19	NA	TRBJ1-2	TGTGCCAGTAGACCAGGAGGGGGCGGCGACTATGGCTACACCTTC	CASRPGGGGDYGYTF
TRBD1	TRBV6-5	NA	TRBJ1-5	TGTGCCAGCAGTTACCCAAGGGACAGCAGACAGCCCCAGCATTTT	CASSYPRDSRQPQHF
NA	TRBV5-5	NA	TRBJ1-1	TGTGCCAGCAGCTTGGTGTGGCAGAACACTGAAGCTTTCTTT	CASSLVWQNTEAFF
NA	TRBV18	NA	TRBJ1-4	TGTGCCAGCTCACCACCGGCCCGCTCTGAAAAACTGTTTTTT	CASSPPARSEKLFF
NA	TRBV6-5	NA	TRBJ1-5	TGTGCCAGCAGGGAAAAATCAGGTACAAATCAGCCCCAGCATTTT	CASREKSGTNQPQHF
TRBD1	TRBV2	NA	TRBJ2-7	TGTGCCAGCAGTGAAGAGGCAGGGGGTCCCTACGAGCAGTACTTC	CASSEEAGGPYEQYF
NA	TRBV27	NA	TRBJ1-3	TGTGCCAGCAGTCCCCACAGAGACTCTGGAAACACCATATATTTT	CASSPHRDSGNTIYF
TRBD2	TRBV18	NA	TRBJ2-5	TGTGCCAGCTCGCGGACTAGCGGCCAAGAGACCCAGTACTTC	CASSRTSGQETQYF
NA	TRBV6-4	NA	TRBJ2-1	TGTGCCAGCAGTGAAAGAGGCGGACTTAACAATGAGCAGTTCTTC	CASSERGGLNNEQFF
NA	TRBV5-1	NA	TRBJ1-1	TGCGCCAGCAGCTTGGAAAGGTTTAACACTGAAGCTTTCTTT	CASSLERFNTEAFF
NA	TRBV6-5	NA	TRBJ1-2	TGTGCCAGCAGCGCCTCACGCGGCTACACCTTC	CASSASRGYTF